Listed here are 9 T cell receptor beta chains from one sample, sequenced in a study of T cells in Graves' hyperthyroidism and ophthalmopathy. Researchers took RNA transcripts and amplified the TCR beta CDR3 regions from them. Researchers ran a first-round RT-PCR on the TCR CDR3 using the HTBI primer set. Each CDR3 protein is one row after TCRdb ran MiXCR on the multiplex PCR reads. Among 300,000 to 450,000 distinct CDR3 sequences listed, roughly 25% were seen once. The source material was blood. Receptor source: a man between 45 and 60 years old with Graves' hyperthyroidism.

CDR3 nucleotide sequence: TGTGCCAGCAGTCACTGGACTAGCGGGAGTGAACGGCAGTTCTTC. Protein: CASSHWTSGSERQFF. The J gene is TRBJ2-1, the V gene TRBV27; 13 bases map to TRBD2. This CDR3 is built from 15 residues. Germline values: CDR1 MNHEY, CDR2 SMNVEV (reference sequence). J lost 12 bases, V lost 5 bases, and 10 bases had no gene match.

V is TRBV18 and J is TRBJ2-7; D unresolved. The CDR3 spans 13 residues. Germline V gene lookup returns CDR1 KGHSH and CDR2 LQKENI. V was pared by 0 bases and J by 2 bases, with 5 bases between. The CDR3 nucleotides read TGTGCCAGCTCACCACCGCAGGCCTACGAGCAGTACTTC. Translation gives CASSPPQAYEQYF.

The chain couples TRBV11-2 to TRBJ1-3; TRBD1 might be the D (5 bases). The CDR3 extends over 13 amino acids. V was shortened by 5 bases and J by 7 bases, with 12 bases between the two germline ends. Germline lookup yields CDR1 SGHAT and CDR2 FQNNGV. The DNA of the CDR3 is TGTGCCAGCAGCCCGGGACTCTGGAACACCATATATTTT. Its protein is CASSPGLWNTIYF.

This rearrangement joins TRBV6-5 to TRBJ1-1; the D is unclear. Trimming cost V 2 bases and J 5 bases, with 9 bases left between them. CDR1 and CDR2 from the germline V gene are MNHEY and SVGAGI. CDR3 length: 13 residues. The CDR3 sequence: CASSYGTETEAFF. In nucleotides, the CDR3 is TGTGCCAGCAGTTACGGCACAGAAACTGAAGCTTTCTTT.

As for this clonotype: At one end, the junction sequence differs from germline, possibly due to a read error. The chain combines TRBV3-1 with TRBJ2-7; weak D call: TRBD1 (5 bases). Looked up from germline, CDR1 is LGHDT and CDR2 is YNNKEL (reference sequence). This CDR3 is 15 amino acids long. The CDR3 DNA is TGTGCCACCAGCCCTAGACAGCCTACCATTGACGAGCAGTACTTC. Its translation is CATSPRQPTIDEQYF.

CDR3 coding DNA: TGTGCCAGCTCACCATACAGGGACCAAGAGACCCAGTACTTC. It yields the protein CASSPYRDQETQYF. The chain recombines TRBV18 with TRBJ2-5; a weak D match, TRBD1 (6 bases). V gave up 2 bases and J gave up 0 bases, with 7 bases separating them. The CDR3 is made up of 14 amino acids. CDR1 is KGHSH and CDR2 is LQKENI in the germline V gene.

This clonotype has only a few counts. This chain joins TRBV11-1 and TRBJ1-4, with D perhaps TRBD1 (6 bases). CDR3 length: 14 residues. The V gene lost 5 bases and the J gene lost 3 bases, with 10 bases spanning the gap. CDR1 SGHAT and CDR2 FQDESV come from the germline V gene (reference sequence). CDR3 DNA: TGTGCCAGCAGCCGCGGACAGTCTAATGAAAAACTGTTTTTT. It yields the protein CASSRGQSNEKLFF.

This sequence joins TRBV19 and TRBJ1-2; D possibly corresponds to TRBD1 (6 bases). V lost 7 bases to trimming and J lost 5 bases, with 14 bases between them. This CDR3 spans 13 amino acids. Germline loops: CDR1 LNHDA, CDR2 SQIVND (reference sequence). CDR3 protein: CASTPTGFYGYTF. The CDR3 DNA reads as TGTGCCAGTACCCCGACAGGATTTTATGGCTACACCTTC. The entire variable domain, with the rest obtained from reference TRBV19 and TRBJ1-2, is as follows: DGGITQSPKYLFRKEGQNVTLSCEQNLNHDAMYWYRQDPGQGLRLIYYSQIVNDFQKGDIAEGYSVSREKKESFPLTVTSAQKNPTAFYLCASTPTGFYGYTFGSGTRLTVV.

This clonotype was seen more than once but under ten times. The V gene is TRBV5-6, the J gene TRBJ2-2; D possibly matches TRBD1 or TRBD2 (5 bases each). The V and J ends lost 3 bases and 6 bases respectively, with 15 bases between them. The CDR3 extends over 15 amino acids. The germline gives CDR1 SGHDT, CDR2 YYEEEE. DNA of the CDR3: TGTGCCAGCAGCTGGGGACCCTCTAATTCCGGGGAGCTGTTTTTT. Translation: CASSWGPSNSGELFF.